Given below is one T cell receptor beta chain in context. The specificity of this receptor is unknown. Within one base of it there is no much larger clone, and no base qualities were kept. The data originate from a study of shared clonotypes between healthy human individuals (dated by TCRdb to between 2020 and 2021). Looking at the study overall: The cohort included a few men and two women between 18 and 49 years of age. The study deeply sequenced blood TCR repertoires of about 5 healthy adults to estimate repertoire size and the extent of clonotype sharing between individuals. To increase sequencing depth and limit assay-specific biases, TCR repertoire library preparation and sequencing were carried out by different laboratories using diverse techniques. Each donor's leukapheresis produced roughly between roughly 0.85 and 9 billion PBMCs. Overall study results and their limits: Only blood was sampled, and tissue TCR repertoires likely differ from those in blood. Because the study included only a small number of donors, the genetic and exposure-history diversity represented was limited. Based on pairwise subsampling, the degree of clonotype sharing among donors was expected to be affected by sequencing depth.

Using the deep immunoSEQ assay, multiplex PCR amplified TCR CDR3 regions from genomic DNA. Extracted genomic DNA from each cell subset was distributed evenly across all wells of several immunoSEQ 96-well plates, and each plate was treated as a replicate. For unsorted PBMC, approximately 290 ng of genomic DNA, equivalent to approximately 30,000 T cell genomes, went into each replicate PCR. Genomic DNA from unsorted PBMC was sequenced over ten immunoSEQ deep assay plates. The purified libraries were quantified using a Qubit 3.0 fluorometer, sized with a Bioanalyzer 2100, and then quantified again using the KAPA Library Quantification kit. Every immunoSEQ 96-well plate was sequenced on a dedicated single-read 150-cycle Illumina NextSeq 550 flow cell. Regarding the original processing steps: Because the immunoSEQ output held only junctional sequences and lacked quality scores, the filtering could not match the filtering applied to full-length reads. To assign V/J genes and CDR3, sequences were annotated using PyIR, a Python wrapper for IgBLAST v1.9, with IMGT germline references. Reads were removed for weak V/J assignments (E-value above 1e-6), missing CDR3, stop codons, out-of-frame junctions, or ambiguous translated residues. A V3J clonotype was defined by an identical inferred V gene, J gene, and CDR3 amino acid sequence. Percentage overlap between repertoires was computed as shared unique clonotypes divided by the size of the smaller repertoire. Three approaches were used to assess repertoire richness: RTK rarefaction, the Chao1 estimator, and Recon v2.1 estimates of unobserved clonotypes. TCRdb carries this immuneACCESS record with in-frame sequences only. Its versions omit some clonotypes, under half of them owing to an unresolved V gene in the studies checked, with the rest unexplained. D and trimming were read from the DNA, whereas the V and J calls and clone size are those reported in that table. This sample has about 470,000 clones in its table, and 70% to 80% of those were observed once. Under 15% of the sample comes from the top ten.

Relative to germline, V is missing 0 bases and J is missing 1 base, with 5 bases of the junction outside any gene match. According to the germline V gene, CDR1 reads ENHRY and CDR2 reads SYGVKD. The CDR3 numbers 19 residues from cysteine through phenylalanine. Only the CDR3 portion is preserved as DNA: 57 bases, with reading frame beginning at the first base. Donors were healthy HIV-negative adults with no recently reported acute infections or vaccinations. Every donor was a Caucasian adult residing in Nashville, Tennessee, USA. For unsorted samples, about 90 million PBMCs were counted, and genomic DNA was extracted using the QIAamp DNA Blood Mini kit. After blood collection by leukapheresis, PBMCs were isolated using Ficoll-Histopaque density gradient centrifugation and then cryopreserved in the vapor phase of liquid nitrogen.

The chain is made from TRBV10-3 and TRBJ2-1; 14 bases in the junction line up with TRBD2. The receptor was derived from a woman aged 40 to 50 in good health. Some clones in this sample may be carry-over from other donors' samples. Source material: PBMCs. The DNA sequence is TGTGCCATCAGTGAGTCGACGGGGACTAGCGGGAGTTCCTACAATGAGCAGTTCTTC. The encoded protein is CAISESTGTSGSSYNEQFF.